The 9 T cell receptor beta chains listed next were all sequenced from one sample in a study of beta chain features in type 1 diabetes. Study results and limitations: In every one of the four CD4+ subsets, TCRB CDR3s were moderately but significantly shorter in Type 1 diabetes patients.

Their antigen targets remain unknown. The entirety of the isolated RNA underwent reverse transcription, so expressed TCRB transcripts were sequenced. Assay: immunoSEQ multiplex PCR; the TCRdb copy retains only in-frame clones and omits some. This table has about 340,000 clones, over 7% appearing once. Sequencing was performed on central memory CD4+ T cells from blood. The receptors were sampled from a man aged 30-40 years with type 1 diabetes.

This clone has more than one count but fewer than ten. At the DNA level, this CDR3 is encoded by other sequences in the same sample as well. This chain connects TRBV7-9 to TRBJ2-7, with 10 nucleotides matching TRBD1. The junction had 4 bases not matched to a gene; V was cut back by 5 bases and J by 3 bases. This CDR3 spans 14 amino acids. The germline gives CDR1 SEHNR, CDR2 FQNEAQ (reference sequence). DNA for the CDR3: TGTGCCAGCAGCCGGACAGGGGGTTTCTACGAGCAGTACTTC. This codes for CASSRTGGFYEQYF.

The chain joins TRBV7-9 to TRBJ1-1; unclear D gene. The CDR3 consists of 14 residues. V was trimmed by 3 bases and J by 11 bases, leaving 19 bases between them. Looked up from germline, CDR1 is SEHNR and CDR2 is FQNEAQ (reference sequence). This CDR3 is CASSFTVGITEAFF. CDR3 DNA: TGTGCCAGCAGCTTCACCGTAGGCATTACGGAGGCTTTCTTT.

Only a few counts were recorded for this clone. This chain joins TRBV6-1 and TRBJ2-4; 9 bases fit TRBD2. The CDR3 spans 17 residues. Germline CDR1 is MNHNS and CDR2 is SASEGT. V dropped 2 bases and J dropped 4; count of bases not matched to a gene: 9. CDR3 sequence (DNA): TGTGCCAGCAGTGAATACGGGCTAGCGGGGCTTAAAAACATTCAGTACTTC. Translating gives CASSEYGLAGLKNIQYF.

This clone was seen a handful of times. The chain joins TRBV4-1 to TRBJ1-3; D gene unclear. The CDR3 is made up of 11 amino acids. The ends were cut back, 1 base at V and 8 bases at J, with 3 bases in the middle. Germline V gene lookup returns CDR1 MGHRA and CDR2 YSYEKL. This CDR3 is CASSQGDTIYF. DNA of the CDR3: TGCGCCAGCAGCCAAGGGGACACCATATATTTT.

Ten or more counts support this clone. The rearrangement joins TRBV11-2 to TRBJ2-5; the D gene is possibly TRBD1 (7 bases). The CDR3 sequence is 15 residues long. Germline V gives CDR1 SGHAT, CDR2 FQNNGV. The V end lost 5 bases, the J end lost 1 base, and 14 bases lay between the germline ends. The CDR3 sequence is CASSNAGQLQETQYF. CDR3 DNA: TGTGCCAGCAGCAACGCGGGACAGCTCCAAGAGACCCAGTACTTC.

The V gene is TRBV7-9, the J gene TRBJ2-3; D is unclear. The CDR3 length is 13 residues. Germline loops: CDR1 SEHNR, CDR2 FQNEAQ (reference sequence). With 5 bases removed from V and 3 bases from J, the gap between germline ends came to 9 bases. The CDR3 DNA follows: TGTGCCAGCAGCCCACAGAAGACAGATACGCAGTATTTT. Protein product: CASSPQKTDTQYF.

CDR3 sequence (DNA): TGTGCCAGCAGCTTAAGCGGAGGCAGGGGTGTTGTGTACACTGAAGCTTTCTTT. This encodes CASSLSGGRGVVYTEAFF. The chain is built from TRBV7-9 and TRBJ1-1, with D possibly matching TRBD1 (6 bases). The CDR3 contains 18 residues. The V end was cut by 2 bases, the J end by 3 bases, with 22 bases between. Germline V gene data show CDR1 as SEHNR and CDR2 as FQNEAQ (reference sequence).

This clone was seen a few times. This chain uses TRBV14 with TRBJ2-3; D might be TRBD1 (6 bases). Germline CDR1 SGHDN, CDR2 FVKESK. This CDR3 has 13 residues. Trimming cost V 3 bases and J 8 bases, with 12 bases left between them. CDR3 nucleotides: TGTGCCAGCAGCCAGAACAGGGCTGGTACGCAGTATTTT. It specifies CASSQNRAGTQYF.

In this sample, this clone turned up a few times. The chain joins TRBV5-1 to TRBJ1-3; no definite D call. Trimming took off 0 bases at V and 0 bases at J, with 4 bases between the two ends. Germline CDR1 reads SGHRS; CDR2 reads YFSETQ. The CDR3 runs 14 residues. The CDR3 protein is CASSLDNSGNTIYF. The CDR3 nucleotides read TGCGCCAGCAGCTTGGATAACTCTGGAAACACCATATATTTT. The variable domain in full, completed from reference TRBV5-1 and TRBJ1-3, reads KAGVTQTPRYLIKTRGQQVTLSCSPISGHRSVSWYQQTPGQGLQFLFEYFSETQRNKGNFPGRFSGRQFSNSRSEMNVSTLELGDSALYLCASSLDNSGNTIYFGEGSWLTVV.